These 11 T cell receptor beta chains share one sample of origin, sequenced in a study of immune heterogeneity within non-small cell lung tumors. The template for each sample was 450 to 750 ng of genomic DNA, which had been extracted from bulk tumor tissue. Spaced far apart, several biopsies were taken from each primary tumor during surgery. Patients underwent curative surgery for non-small cell lung cancer (untreated and newly diagnosed). TCR beta CDR3 was amplified by multiplex PCR, first round around 10 cycles, 32 V and 13 J primers. TCRdb re-analysed the multiplex PCR reads in MiXCR, keeping a single row per CDR3 protein. The sample contains roughly 14,000 distinct CDR3 sequences, approximately 30% of which appear only once. Sequencing was carried out using lung tumor tissue. These receptors were taken from a man between 35 and 55 years old with non-small cell lung cancer.

This clonotype was recorded at least ten times. The V gene is TRBV7-9, the J gene TRBJ1-1, with a weak D call TRBD1 (5 bases). Germline V gives CDR1 SEHNR, CDR2 FQNEAQ (reference sequence). Deletions cut 1 base from V and 8 bases from J, with 11 bases between. This CDR3 spans 13 amino acids. The CDR3 nucleotides read TGTGCCAGCAGCTTAGAAGCAGGGATCGAAGCTTTCTTT. Translation: CASSLEAGIEAFF.

CDR3 sequence (DNA): TGTGCCAGCAGTCCGTGGGGGGGGGGCCCCTACGAGCAGTACTTC. Translation gives CASSPWGGGPYEQYF. This rearrangement joins TRBV6-4 to TRBJ2-7, with D maybe TRBD2 (7 bases). Trimming left V 5 bases short and J 2 bases short, with 16 bases between. CDR1 and CDR2 (germline): MRHNA, SNTAGT. The CDR3 length is 15 residues.

By share of the sample, this clonotype is medium-sized. The V call is TRBV7-2, the J call TRBJ2-7, with D perhaps matching TRBD1 (5 bases). V was clipped by 1 base and J by 6 bases, with 13 bases between them. The CDR3 has 14 amino acids. Germline assignment: CDR1 SGHTA and CDR2 FQGNSA. The CDR3 here is CASSLDIRVFEQYF. The CDR3 coding sequence is TGTGCCAGCAGCTTAGATATCAGGGTTTTCGAGCAGTACTTC.

This clonotype qualifies as large. Written as DNA, the CDR3 is TGCAGTGCTAAGGGACTAGCGGGAGGAGAGACCCAGTACTTC. Translated: CSAKGLAGGETQYF. The chain is built from TRBV20-1 and TRBJ2-5; the match to TRBD2 covers 15 bases. CDR1 and CDR2 (germline): DFQATT, SNEGSKA (reference sequence). V shed 4 bases and J 4 bases; nucleotides not matched to a gene: 1. The CDR3 extends over 14 amino acids.

This clonotype was recorded at least ten times. The gene calls are TRBV11-3 and TRBJ2-3; D tentatively reads TRBD1 or TRBD2 (7 bases each). The CDR3 is 17 amino acids. Germline CDR1 SGHNT, CDR2 YENEEA. V lost 3 bases to trimming and J lost 3 bases, with 19 bases between them. This chain's CDR3 is CASSFRGGRAGTDTQYF. The CDR3 DNA follows: TGTGCCAGCAGCTTCAGGGGGGGGAGGGCTGGAACAGATACGCAGTATTTT. Full variable domain (remainder filled in from reference TRBV11-3 and TRBJ2-3): EAGVVQSPRYKIIEKKQPVAFWCNPISGHNTLYWYLQNLGQGPELLIRYENEEAVDDSQLPKDRFSAERLKGVDSTLKIQPAELGDSAVYLCASSFRGGRAGTDTQYFGPGTRLTVL.

This clonotype has just a few counts. The J gene is TRBJ1-2, the V gene TRBV19; D is ambiguous. Trimming took 3 bases from V and 4 from J, leaving 15 bases between them. The CDR3 loop spans 15 amino acids. Germline CDR1 LNHDA, CDR2 SQIVND (reference sequence). CDR3 loop: CASSMVDELVYGYTF. The CDR3, as DNA: TGTGCCAGTAGTATGGTTGACGAATTGGTCTATGGCTACACCTTC.

Of note for this clonotype: A much larger clone lies one base from this, so it may be a read error. This rearrangement joins TRBV20-1 to TRBJ1-1; no clear D gene. The V gene lost 2 bases and the J gene lost 1 base, with 11 bases spanning the gap. The CDR3 is 14 residues long. Germline V CDR1 and CDR2: DFQATT, SNEGSKA (reference sequence). CDR3 bases: TGCAGTGCTAGATCACCGGACTGGAACACTGAAGCTTTCTTT. Its protein product is CSARSPDWNTEAFF.

Ten or more counts support this clonotype. The rearrangement uses TRBV13 and TRBJ2-7; TRBD1 agrees at 9 bases. Trimming took 1 base from V and 12 from J; bases not matched to a gene: 7. The germline gives CDR1 PRHDT, CDR2 FYEKMQ (reference sequence). This CDR3 has 13 residues. The CDR3 loop is CASSLEGTGNWYF. The DNA for the CDR3 is TGTGCCAGCAGCTTAGAAGGGACAGGGAATTGGTACTTC.

This clonotype is labeled as medium-sized. The CDR3 DNA reads as TGTGCCAGCAGTCTGATCTCTGGAAACACCATATATTTT. Its protein product is CASSLISGNTIYF. The chain uses TRBV6-1 and TRBJ1-3; D is undetermined. V was pared by 5 bases and J by 0 bases, with 5 bases between. CDR3 length equals 13 residues. The germline V gene has CDR1 MNHNS and CDR2 SASEGT.

With respect to this clonotype: A much larger clone differs by one base, so this may be a read error. V usage is TRBV20-1 and J usage is TRBJ1-1; 7 nucleotides match TRBD1. The CDR3 is made up of 15 amino acids. V gave up 6 bases and J gave up 1 base; unmatched junction bases: 11. Germline loops: CDR1 DFQATT, CDR2 SNEGSKA (reference sequence). DNA for the CDR3: TGCAGTGCCTCAACCCCACAGGGGACGAACACTGAAGCTTTCTTT. It yields the protein CSASTPQGTNTEAFF.

The chain carries TRBV11-3 and TRBJ2-1; D ambiguous. Germline loops: CDR1 SGHNT, CDR2 YENEEA. Trimming pared 1 base from V and 4 bases from J, leaving 11 bases between. The CDR3 contains 15 residues. The CDR3 DNA reads TGTGCCAGCAGCTTAGGGGGTTATGATTACAATGAGCAGTTCTTC. Its translation: CASSLGGYDYNEQFF.